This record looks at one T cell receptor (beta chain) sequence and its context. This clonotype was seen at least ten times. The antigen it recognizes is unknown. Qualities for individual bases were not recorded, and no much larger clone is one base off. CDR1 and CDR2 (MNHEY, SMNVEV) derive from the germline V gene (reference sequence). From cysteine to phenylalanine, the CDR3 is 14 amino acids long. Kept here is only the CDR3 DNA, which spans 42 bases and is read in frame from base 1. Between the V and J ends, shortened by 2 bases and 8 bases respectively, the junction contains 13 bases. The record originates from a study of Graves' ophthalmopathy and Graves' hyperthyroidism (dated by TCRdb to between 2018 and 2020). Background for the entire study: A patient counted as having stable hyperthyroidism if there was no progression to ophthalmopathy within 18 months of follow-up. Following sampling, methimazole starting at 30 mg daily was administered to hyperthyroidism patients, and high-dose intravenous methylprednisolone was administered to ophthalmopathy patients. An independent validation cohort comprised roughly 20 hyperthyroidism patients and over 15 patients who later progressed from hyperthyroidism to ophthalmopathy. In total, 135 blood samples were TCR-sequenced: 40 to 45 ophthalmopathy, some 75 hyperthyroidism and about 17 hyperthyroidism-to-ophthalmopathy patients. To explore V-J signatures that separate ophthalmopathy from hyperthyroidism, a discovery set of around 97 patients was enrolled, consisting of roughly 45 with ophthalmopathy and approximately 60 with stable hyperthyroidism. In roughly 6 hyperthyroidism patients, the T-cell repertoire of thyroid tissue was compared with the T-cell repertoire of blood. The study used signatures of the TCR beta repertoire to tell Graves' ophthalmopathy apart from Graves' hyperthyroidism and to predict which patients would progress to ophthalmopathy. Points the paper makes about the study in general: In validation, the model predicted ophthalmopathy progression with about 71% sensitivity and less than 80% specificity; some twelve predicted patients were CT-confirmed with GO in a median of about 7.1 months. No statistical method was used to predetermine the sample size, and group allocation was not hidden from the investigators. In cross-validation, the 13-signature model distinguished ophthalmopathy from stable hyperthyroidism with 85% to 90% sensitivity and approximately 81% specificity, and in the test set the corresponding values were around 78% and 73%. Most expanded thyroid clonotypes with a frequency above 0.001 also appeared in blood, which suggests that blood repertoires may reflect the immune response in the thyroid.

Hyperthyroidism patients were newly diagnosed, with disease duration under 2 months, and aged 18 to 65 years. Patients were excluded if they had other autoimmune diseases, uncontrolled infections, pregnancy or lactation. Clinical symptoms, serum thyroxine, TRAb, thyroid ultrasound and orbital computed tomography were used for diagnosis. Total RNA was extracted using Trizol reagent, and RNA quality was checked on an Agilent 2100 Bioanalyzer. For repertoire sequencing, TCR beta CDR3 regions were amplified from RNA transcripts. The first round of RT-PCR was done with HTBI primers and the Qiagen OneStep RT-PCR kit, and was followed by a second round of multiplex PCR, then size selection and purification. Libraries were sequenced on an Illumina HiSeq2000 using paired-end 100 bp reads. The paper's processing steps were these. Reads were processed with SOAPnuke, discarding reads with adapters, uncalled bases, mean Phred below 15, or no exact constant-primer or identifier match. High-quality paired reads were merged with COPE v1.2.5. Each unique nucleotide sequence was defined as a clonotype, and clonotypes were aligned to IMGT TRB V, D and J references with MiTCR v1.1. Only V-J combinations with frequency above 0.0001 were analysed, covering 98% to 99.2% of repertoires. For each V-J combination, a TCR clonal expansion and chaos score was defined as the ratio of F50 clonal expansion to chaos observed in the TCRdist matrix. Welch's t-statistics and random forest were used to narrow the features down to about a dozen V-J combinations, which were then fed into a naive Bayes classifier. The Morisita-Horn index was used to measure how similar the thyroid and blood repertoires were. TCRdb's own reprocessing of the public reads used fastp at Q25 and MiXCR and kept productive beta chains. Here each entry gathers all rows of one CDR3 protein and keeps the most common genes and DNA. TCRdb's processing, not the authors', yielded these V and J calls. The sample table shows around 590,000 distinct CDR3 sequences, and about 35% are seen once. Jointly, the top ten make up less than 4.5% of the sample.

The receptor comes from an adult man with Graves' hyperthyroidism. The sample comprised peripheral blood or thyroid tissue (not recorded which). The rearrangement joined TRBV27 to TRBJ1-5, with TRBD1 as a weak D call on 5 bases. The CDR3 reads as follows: CASSLRMGTEPQHF. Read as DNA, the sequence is TGTGCCAGCAGTTTAAGGATGGGGACGGAGCCCCAGCATTTT.